This T cell receptor (beta chain) was obtained from a study of control samples from healthy donors and cancer patients. TCRdb's copy holds only in-frame clones and misses some; the assay was immunoSEQ multiplex PCR. The sample holds about 80,000 clones, around 92% seen once. Germline loops: CDR1 LGHDT, CDR2 YNNKEL (reference sequence). Deletions cut 4 bases from V and 2 bases from J, with 7 bases between. The CDR3 extends over 13 amino acids. The sequencing input was blood. The V and J genes are TRBV3-1 (or the pseudogene TRBV3-2) and TRBJ2-3; tentatively, D is TRBD2 (5 bases). The sequence was collected from a man aged 50-60 years in good health. CDR3 coding DNA: TGTGCCAGCAGCCCCCGGGACACAGATACGCAGTATTTT. Translation gives CASSPRDTDTQYF.